What follows are 24 T cell receptor beta chains derived from one specimen sequenced in a study of beta chain features in type 1 diabetes. Expressed TCRB transcripts got sequenced, as all isolated RNA was reverse transcribed. The repertoire was sequenced with immunoSEQ multiplex PCR; TCRdb's copy has only in-frame clones and lacks some. This sample yields around 450,000 clones, of which approximately 10% are seen a single time; less than 0.06% belongs to the top ten. Material for sequencing was naive CD4+ T cells from blood. The receptors come from a woman under 30 in good health.

This clone was observed a few times. The chain joins TRBV7-2 to TRBJ1-5; D is undetermined. The CDR3 is made up of 13 amino acids. CDR1 and CDR2 (germline): SGHTA, FQGNSA. V dropped 0 bases and J dropped 10 bases, with 10 bases sitting between them. CDR3 region: CASSLAHLDPQHF. The CDR3 coding sequence is TGTGCCAGCAGCTTAGCACATTTGGATCCCCAGCATTTT.

This chain connects TRBV13 to TRBJ2-1, with 9 bases aligning to TRBD1. The V segment lost 4 bases and the J segment 7 bases; nucleotides outside the gene matches: 8. CDR1 PRHDT and CDR2 FYEKMQ come from the germline V gene (reference sequence). This CDR3 spans 15 amino acids. The CDR3 DNA is TGTGCCAGCAGCTACCGGGACAGGGCACGAAATGAGCAGTTCTTC. Translated, it gives CASSYRDRARNEQFF.

The chain couples TRBV4-1 to TRBJ1-1, with 10 bases fitting TRBD1. The junction had 6 bases not matched to a gene; V was cut back by 4 bases and J by 1 base. This CDR3 has 16 amino acids. Germline assignment: CDR1 MGHRA and CDR2 YSYEKL. CDR3 in amino acids: CASSPGQGKWNTEAFF. CDR3 bases: TGCGCCAGCAGCCCGGGACAGGGGAAGTGGAACACTGAAGCTTTCTTT.

This clone has more than one count but fewer than ten. This chain joins TRBV20-1 and TRBJ2-1; D is unresolved. The CDR3 is 11 residues long. Germline CDR1 DFQATT, CDR2 SNEGSKA (reference sequence). Trimming took 2 bases from V and 8 from J, leaving 7 bases between them. The CDR3 region is CSARKRDEQFF. CDR3 bases: TGCAGTGCTAGAAAAAGAGATGAGCAGTTCTTC.

J is TRBJ1-6 and V is TRBV7-3; no definite D call. The V end lost 0 bases, the J end lost 4 bases, and 7 bases lay between the germline ends. Germline V gene data show CDR1 as SGHTA and CDR2 as FQGTGA. The length of the CDR3 is 15 residues. The CDR3 bases are TGTGCCAGCAGCTTAACGCCCGGATATAATTCACCCCTCCACTTT. This codes for CASSLTPGYNSPLHF.

This clone has only a few counts. The rearrangement joins TRBV9 to TRBJ2-1; D uncertain. The germline V gene encodes CDR1 SGDLS and CDR2 YYNGEE. V was shortened by 0 bases and J by 6 bases, with 13 bases between the two germline ends. CDR3 length: 15 residues. CDR3 amino acids: CASSVERTGGNEQFF. The CDR3 DNA sequence: TGTGCCAGCAGCGTAGAACGAACGGGTGGCAATGAGCAGTTCTTC. The full variable domain, its missing parts supplied by reference TRBV9 and TRBJ2-1, is DSGVTQTPKHLITATGQRVTLRCSPRSGDLSVYWYQQSLDQGLQFLIQYYNGEERAKGNILERFSAQQFPDLHSELNLSSLELGDSALYFCASSVERTGGNEQFFGPGTRLTVL.

This clone was detected only a few times. This chain joins TRBV15 and TRBJ2-7, with TRBD2 matching 7 bases. After removal of 4 bases from V and 0 bases from J, the junction contained 6 bases not matched to a gene. Looked up from germline, CDR1 is LNHNV and CDR2 is YYDKDF (reference sequence). The CDR3 spans 15 residues. Here the CDR3 DNA reads TGTGCCACCAGCATCTTAGCGGGTGCCTCCTACGAGCAGTACTTC. Translated, it gives CATSILAGASYEQYF.

Points on this clone: In the same sample, other DNA sequences code for this CDR3. This chain joins TRBV18 and TRBJ1-4; TRBD1 agrees at 7 bases. Trimming at V came to 3 bases and at J to 3 bases, leaving 1 base not matched to a gene. The V gene's germline CDR1 is KGHSH and CDR2 LQKENI. The CDR3 consists of 14 residues. CDR3 nucleotide sequence: TGTGCCAGCTCACCTGGGACAGCTAATGAAAAACTGTTTTTT. It specifies CASSPGTANEKLFF.

V gene TRBV9 combines with J gene TRBJ2-3; no definite D call. The length of the CDR3 is 12 residues. Germline V CDR1 and CDR2: SGDLS, YYNGEE. V was trimmed by 0 bases and J by 5 bases, leaving 4 bases between them. CDR3 residues: CASSVGVDTQYF. DNA for the CDR3: TGTGCCAGCAGCGTAGGTGTAGATACGCAGTATTTT.

This clone was detected a few times. J is TRBJ2-5 and V is TRBV5-1; 10 bases fit TRBD1. Germline loops: CDR1 SGHRS, CDR2 YFSETQ. V lost 5 bases, J lost 3 bases, and 10 bases stayed unmatched. This CDR3 is 16 amino acids long. CDR3: CASRRDPGTGEETQYF. CDR3 bases: TGCGCCAGCAGGCGGGACCCCGGGACAGGGGAAGAGACCCAGTACTTC.

The chain has TRBV4-3 and TRBJ2-6; D is ambiguous. The CDR3 is 15 residues long. Deletions cut 0 bases from V and 0 bases from J, with 3 bases between. Germline values: CDR1 LGHNA, CDR2 YSLEER. The CDR3 DNA is TGCGCCAGCAGCCAAGATGTCTCTGGGGCCAACGTCCTGACTTTC. Encoded protein: CASSQDVSGANVLTF.

This clone was seen more than once but under ten times. The chain carries TRBV6-5 and TRBJ2-1; TRBD1 is a possible D gene (6 bases). Germline-derived CDR1 and CDR2 are MNHEY and SVGAGI. The germline V and J ends were trimmed by 4 bases and 8 bases, with 9 bases remaining between them. The CDR3 is 12 amino acids. Here the CDR3 reads CASSSRGDEQFF. The CDR3 region has the DNA TGTGCCAGCAGTTCCAGGGGCGATGAGCAGTTCTTC.

The chain employs TRBV27 and TRBJ1-6; D is perhaps TRBD1 (6 bases). This CDR3 has 13 amino acids. V was cut by 2 bases and J by 7 bases, with 6 bases left in between. Germline V gene data show CDR1 as MNHEY and CDR2 as SMNVEV (reference sequence). The CDR3 nucleotides read TGTGCCAGCAGTTTAAGGGGGAATTCACCCCTCCACTTT. Translation gives CASSLRGNSPLHF.

This clone showed up just a few times. The chain is built from TRBV18 and TRBJ2-1, with a possible D match to TRBD2 (5 bases). The germline V and J ends were trimmed by 2 bases and 0 bases, with 5 bases remaining between them. There are 14 residues in the CDR3. Germline lookup yields CDR1 KGHSH and CDR2 LQKENI. The CDR3 DNA is TGTGCCAGCTCACCAGGGAGCTCCTACAATGAGCAGTTCTTC. This translates into CASSPGSSYNEQFF.

The rearrangement joins TRBV9 to TRBJ1-3; D is uncertain. Germline lookup yields CDR1 SGDLS and CDR2 YYNGEE. The length of the CDR3 is 12 residues. Trimming left V 0 bases short and J 3 bases short, with 1 base between. The CDR3 region has the DNA TGTGCCAGCAGCGTAGGTGGAAACACCATATATTTT. It codes for CASSVGGNTIYF.

This chain links TRBV7-9 with TRBJ2-2; the D is unclear. The CDR3 sequence is 14 residues long. The germline V and J ends were trimmed by 5 bases and 0 bases, with 7 bases remaining between them. The germline CDR1 and CDR2 sequences are SEHNR and FQNEAQ (reference sequence). This chain's CDR3 is CASSPPTNTGELFF. In nucleotides, the CDR3 is TGTGCCAGCAGCCCACCTACGAACACCGGGGAGCTGTTTTTT.

The chain has TRBV2 and TRBJ2-3; tentative D call: TRBD1 (6 bases). V was clipped by 2 bases and J by 0 bases, with 9 bases between them. Germline assignment: CDR1 SNHLY and CDR2 FYNNEI. This CDR3 is 15 amino acids long. In DNA, the CDR3 is TGTGCCAGCAGTGAACCTACAGGGAGCACAGATACGCAGTATTTT. Protein sequence: CASSEPTGSTDTQYF.

This clone came up a few times. The chain recombines TRBV19 with TRBJ2-1, with D perhaps TRBD2 (5 bases). This CDR3 is built from 13 residues. Germline V gene lookup returns CDR1 LNHDA and CDR2 SQIVND (reference sequence). V lost 7 bases and J lost 7, with 14 bases in between. This CDR3 reads CASTAEGRNEQFF. CDR3 sequence (DNA): TGTGCCAGTACGGCCGAGGGCCGAAATGAGCAGTTCTTC.

This clone appeared a few times. The rearrangement links TRBV4-2 to TRBJ2-5; perhaps TRBD1 as D (6 bases). The ends were cut back, 4 bases at V and 5 bases at J, with 11 bases in the middle. The CDR3 contains 13 residues. Germline V lookup: CDR1 LGHNA, CDR2 YNFKEQ. CDR3 residues: CASSRLQGETQYF. CDR3 bases: TGTGCCAGCAGCCGCCTTCAGGGGGAGACCCAGTACTTC.

This chain connects TRBV7-6 to TRBJ2-3; TRBD2 agrees at 9 bases. Germline V lookup: CDR1 SGHVS, CDR2 FNYEAQ. J gave up 3 bases and V 4 bases, and 14 bases lay outside the gene matches. The CDR3 spans 18 residues. The CDR3 region is CASSSIAGEGRVTDTQYF. The CDR3 DNA reads as TGTGCCAGCAGCTCCATAGCGGGAGAGGGAAGAGTGACAGATACGCAGTATTTT.

This chain links TRBV7-9 with TRBJ2-3; 9 positions agree with TRBD2. This CDR3 comprises 16 residues. Germline loops: CDR1 SEHNR, CDR2 FQNEAQ (reference sequence). V shed 5 bases and J 2 bases; nucleotides not matched to a gene: 8. This CDR3 reads CASSARRLAATDTQYF. The CDR3, as DNA: TGTGCCAGCAGCGCACGTAGACTAGCGGCCACAGATACGCAGTATTTT.

This chain connects TRBV6-5 to TRBJ1-2; perhaps TRBD1 as D (6 bases). From germline, CDR1 is MNHEY and CDR2 SVGAGI. V was cut by 4 bases and J by 4 bases, with 16 bases left in between. CDR3 length: 15 amino acids. The CDR3: CASSSLTGPGYGYTF. DNA of the CDR3: TGTGCCAGCAGTTCCCTAACAGGGCCTGGCTATGGCTACACCTTC.

The chain carries TRBV30 and TRBJ1-2; D unresolved. The CDR3 sequence is 13 residues long. CDR1 is GTSNPN and CDR2 is SVGIG in the germline V gene (reference sequence). The V end lost 2 bases, the J end lost 1 base, and 8 bases lay between the germline ends. The CDR3 DNA reads as TGTGCCTGGAGTCTAGGGATTAACTATGGCTACACCTTC. It translates to CAWSLGINYGYTF.

The rearrangement joins TRBV7-2 to TRBJ1-5; D is unresolved. The V gene lost 4 bases and the J gene lost 4 bases, with 11 bases spanning the gap. The CDR3 length is 14 residues. Germline values: CDR1 SGHTA, CDR2 FQGNSA. The CDR3 DNA reads TGTGCCAGCAGCTCCCGGACCGCAAATCAGCCCCAGCATTTT. Protein sequence: CASSSRTANQPQHF.